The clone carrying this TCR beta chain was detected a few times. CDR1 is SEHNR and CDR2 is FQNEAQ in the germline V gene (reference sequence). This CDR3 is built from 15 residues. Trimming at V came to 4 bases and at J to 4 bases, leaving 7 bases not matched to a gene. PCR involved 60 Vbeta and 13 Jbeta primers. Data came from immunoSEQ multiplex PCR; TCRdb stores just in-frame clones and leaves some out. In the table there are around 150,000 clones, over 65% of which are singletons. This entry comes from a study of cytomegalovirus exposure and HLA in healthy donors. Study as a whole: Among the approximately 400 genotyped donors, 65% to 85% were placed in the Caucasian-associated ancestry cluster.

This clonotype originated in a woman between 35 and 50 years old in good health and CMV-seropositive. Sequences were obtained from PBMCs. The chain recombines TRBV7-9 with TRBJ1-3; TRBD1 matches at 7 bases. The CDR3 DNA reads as TGTGCCAGCAGCTCCAAGACAGGGTCCGGAAACACCATATATTTT. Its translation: CASSSKTGSGNTIYF.